The next 14 T cell receptor beta chains were all read from a single sample in a study of HIV-infected patients and healthy controls. One entry per CDR3 protein, called by TCRdb with MiXCR from the 5' RACE reads. The repertoire holds more than 15,000 distinct CDR3 sequences, with around a fifth as singletons. The specimen was CD8+ T cells from blood. The receptors stem from a human donor in good health.

This clonotype is labeled as medium-sized (0.01 to 0.1%). CDR3 coding DNA: TGTGCCAGCAGCTTTACAGGGAGTAGTAATTCACCCCTCCACTTT. It is translated as CASSFTGSSNSPLHF. The chain employs TRBV5-5 and TRBJ1-6; TRBD1 might be the D (6 bases). CDR1 and CDR2 (germline): SGHKS, YYEKEE (reference sequence). The CDR3 runs 15 residues. The germline V and J ends were trimmed by 2 bases and 6 bases, with 12 bases remaining between them.

This clonotype was seen only a few times. The chain is built from TRBV4-3 and TRBJ1-1, with TRBD1 as a possible D gene (5 bases). Germline CDR1 reads LGHNA; CDR2 reads YSLEER. The V gene lost 3 bases and the J gene lost 3 bases, with 11 bases spanning the gap. CDR3 size: 14 residues. The CDR3 bases are TGCGCCAGCAGCCAGGCCACAGGTTACACTGAAGCTTTCTTT. Its protein product is CASSQATGYTEAFF.

The chain combines TRBV6-5 with TRBJ1-2; the match to TRBD1 covers 8 bases. CDR3 size: 13 residues. V dropped 5 bases and J dropped 4; count of bases not matched to a gene: 3. Germline CDR1 reads MNHEY; CDR2 reads SVGAGI. CDR3 DNA sequence: TGTGCCAGCAGTCACGGGACAGGCTATGGCTACACCTTC. Translating gives CASSHGTGYGYTF.

V usage is TRBV7-8 and J usage is TRBJ2-2; 8 bases fit TRBD2. Germline V gene lookup returns CDR1 SGHVS and CDR2 FQNEAQ. The J segment lost 4 bases and the V segment lost 1 base, leaving 8 bases of the junction unmatched. The CDR3 is 17 residues long. This chain's CDR3 is CASSLVPGGAFTGELFF. The CDR3, as DNA: TGTGCCAGCAGCTTAGTGCCGGGAGGGGCGTTCACCGGGGAGCTGTTTTTT.

This clonotype turned up a few times. This chain connects TRBV3-1 to TRBJ2-1; 8 bases fit TRBD1. Trimming cost V 0 bases and J 6 bases; bases outside gene matches: 4. The CDR3 length is 15 residues. Per germline, CDR1 LGHDT and CDR2 YNNKEL (reference sequence). As DNA, the CDR3 is TGTGCCAGCAGCCAAGACATAACAGGGGGCAATGAGCAGTTCTTC. Translating it yields CASSQDITGGNEQFF.

This clonotype was picked up many times. The chain recombines TRBV9 with TRBJ2-7; 8 positions match TRBD1. Germline V CDR1 and CDR2: SGDLS, YYNGEE. This CDR3 is built from 12 residues. V lost 3 bases and J lost 6; bases outside the gene matches: 2. The CDR3 DNA sequence: TGTGCCAGCAGCGGACAGGGGCCCGAGCAGTACTTC. This gives the protein CASSGQGPEQYF. Combining the CDR3 with reference TRBV9 and TRBJ2-7 gives the whole variable domain DSGVTQTPKHLITATGQRVTLRCSPRSGDLSVYWYQQSLDQGLQFLIQYYNGEERAKGNILERFSAQQFPDLHSELNLSSLELGDSALYFCASSGQGPEQYFGPGTRLTVT.

This clonotype came up once. V and J are TRBV29-1 and TRBJ2-5; the match to TRBD2 covers 14 bases. V lost 3 bases, J lost 5 bases, and 5 bases stayed unmatched. CDR3 length: 15 amino acids. The germline CDR1 and CDR2 sequences are SQVTM and ANQGSEA. DNA of the CDR3: TGCAGCGTTGACGGACTAGCGGGAGGTGCGGAGACCCAGTACTTC. Translating it yields CSVDGLAGGAETQYF.

The sample holds many counts of this clonotype. The chain links TRBV6-2 or TRBV6-3 to TRBJ2-2, with D perhaps being TRBD1 or TRBD2 (5 bases each). Germline lookup yields CDR1 MNHEY and CDR2 SVGEGT. V was cut by 5 bases and J by 3 bases, with 10 bases left in between. The CDR3 is made up of 14 amino acids. This chain's CDR3 is CASSLGEYTGELFF. CDR3 nucleotides: TGTGCCAGCAGTCTGGGGGAATACACCGGGGAGCTGTTTTTT.

This clonotype has more than one count but fewer than ten. The J gene is TRBJ2-5, the V gene TRBV29-1; D perhaps matches TRBD2 (5 bases). Deletions cut 2 bases from V and 3 bases from J, with 13 bases between. The CDR3 spans 14 residues. Germline CDR1 reads SQVTM; CDR2 reads ANQGSEA. The CDR3 nucleotides are TGCAGCGTTGAATGGGCTAGGCGGGAAGAGACCCAGTACTTC. The encoded protein is CSVEWARREETQYF.

This clonotype was detected a few times. This chain links TRBV9 with TRBJ1-1; 8 nucleotides align to TRBD1. J gave up 1 base and V 3 bases, and 11 bases lay outside the gene matches. The CDR3 runs to 17 residues. From germline, CDR1 is SGDLS and CDR2 YYNGEE. CDR3 amino acids: CASSAGSGGGGNTEAFF. DNA of the CDR3: TGTGCCAGCAGCGCAGGGTCAGGGGGCGGGGGGAACACTGAAGCTTTCTTT.

There are many counts of this clonotype. This chain uses TRBV10-3 with TRBJ2-5, with 7 bases aligning to TRBD2. Unmatched junction bases numbered 4, after V lost 6 bases and J lost 3 bases. From germline, CDR1 is ENHRY and CDR2 SYGVKD. This CDR3 comprises 13 residues. The CDR3 protein is CAIRGGYEETQYF. CDR3 sequence (DNA): TGTGCCATCAGGGGAGGGTATGAAGAGACCCAGTACTTC.

This clonotype came up many times. The chain employs TRBV6-5 and TRBJ1-6; D is possibly TRBD1 (6 bases). CDR1 and CDR2 from the germline V gene are MNHEY and SVGAGI. The CDR3 consists of 16 residues. V was shortened by 0 bases and J by 9 bases, with 15 bases between the two germline ends. CDR3 sequence reads: CASSYSEQGFSSPLHF. CDR3 coding DNA: TGTGCCAGCAGTTACTCTGAACAGGGATTTAGTTCACCCCTCCACTTT.

This clonotype was seen a few times. V and J are TRBV20-1 and TRBJ1-4; TRBD1 aligns across 8 bases. The CDR3 is made up of 15 amino acids. J gave up 7 bases and V 1 base, and 8 bases lay outside the gene matches. Germline CDR1 is DFQATT and CDR2 is SNEGSKA (reference sequence). Written as DNA, the CDR3 is TGCAGTGCTAGAGCGGTCGGACAGGGCGGTGAAAAACTGTTTTTT. Residues: CSARAVGQGGEKLFF.

This clonotype occurred a few times. The chain recombines TRBV3-1 with TRBJ1-1; the D gene is possibly TRBD1 (6 bases). There are 14 residues in the CDR3. The germline CDR1 and CDR2 sequences are LGHDT and YNNKEL (reference sequence). V lost 0 bases to trimming and J lost 7 bases, with 12 bases between them. CDR3 in DNA: TGTGCCAGCAGCCAAGATAACAGGGCCGTTGAAGCTTTCTTT. Its translation is CASSQDNRAVEAFF.